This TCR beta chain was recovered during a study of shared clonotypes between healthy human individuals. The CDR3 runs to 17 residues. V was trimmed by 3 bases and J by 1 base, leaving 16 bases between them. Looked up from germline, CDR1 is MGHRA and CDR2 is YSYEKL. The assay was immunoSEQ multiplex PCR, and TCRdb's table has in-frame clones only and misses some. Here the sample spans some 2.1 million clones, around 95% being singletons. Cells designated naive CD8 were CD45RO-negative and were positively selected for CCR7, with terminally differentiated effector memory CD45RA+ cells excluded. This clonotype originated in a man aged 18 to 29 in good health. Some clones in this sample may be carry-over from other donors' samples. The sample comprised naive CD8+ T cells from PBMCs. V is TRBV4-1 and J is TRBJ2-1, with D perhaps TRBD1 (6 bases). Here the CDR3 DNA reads TGCGCCAGCAGCCACCGATCCGGGACAATTTCCTACAATGAGCAGTTCTTC. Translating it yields CASSHRSGTISYNEQFF.